Listed here are 22 T cell receptor beta chains from one sample, sequenced in a study of CD8+ T cells in alopecia areata (dated 2018 in TCRdb). Pooled mouse cutaneous lymph node cells were stained for CD4, CD8alpha, NKG2D, NKG2ACE and other markers and were then sorted on a BD Influx. The library was obtained by the immunoSEQ multiplex PCR assay. To provide template for TCR sequencing, every sample had RNA extracted and reverse transcribed into cDNA. The source is immuneACCESS, and TCRdb retained only in-frame sequences with V and J called. Part of the clones is not carried over; for the studies checked, unresolved V genes explain less than half of this, and the remainder is unexplained. Here the sample lists roughly 260,000 clones, none seen once only. The ten largest clones represent around 1.2% of the sample. Material: CD4+ T cells sorted from a lymph node. The receptors shown here come from a C3H/HeJ mouse with alopecia areata. The haplotype of this strain at the MHC is H2-k.

In regard to this clone: The genes are named according to mouse. The observed sequence ends 4 residues before the CDR3 terminus, with the missing tail filled in from the germline J gene. V usage is TRBV5 and J usage is TRBJ2-7, with D hard to call. The CDR3 consists of 12 residues. Germline V gene data show CDR1 as LGHNA and CDR2 as YNLKQL (reference sequence). Partial CDR3 DNA: TGTGCCAGCAGCCAAGTTCAGAAT. Amino acids: CASSQVQN. The full CDR3 reads CASSQVQNEQYF.

Comments on this clone: The germline and genes are mouse ones. The CDR3 is cut off 4 residues early in the read; its end comes from the germline J gene. V and J are TRBV13-3 and TRBJ2-1; TRBD2 matches 11 bases. The CDR3 consists of 15 residues. Per germline, CDR1 NNHDY and CDR2 SYVADS. The CDR3 region is CASSDKLGGRAEQFF. Incomplete CDR3 DNA: TGTGCCAGCAGTGATAAACTGGGGGGGCGGGCT.

Only a few counts were recorded for this clone. The genes are named according to mouse. The sequenced fragment ends 4 residues before the CDR3 boundary, so the rest is inferred from the germline J gene. This sequence joins TRBV5 and TRBJ1-1, with D possibly being TRBD1 (6 bases). Per the germline V gene, CDR1 is LGHNA and CDR2 is YNLKQL (reference sequence). V gave up 1 base and J gave up 0 bases, with 9 bases separating them. The CDR3 extends over 15 amino acids. CDR3 protein: CASSQVGGANTEVFF. Incomplete CDR3 DNA: TGTGCCAGCAGCCAAGTAGGGGGGGCAAACACA.

This clone has only a few counts. Mouse names are used for the genes. Within the sample, other DNA sequences also encode this same CDR3. The CDR3 protein is CASSMAGGYAEQFF. The sequenced CDR3 bases are TGTGCCAGCAGTATGGCTGGGGGATATGCT. The chain carries TRBV19 and TRBJ2-1; 7 bases map to TRBD2. The read gets to within 4 residues of the CDR3 end, and the germline J gene fills in the rest. The trim removed 2 bases at V and 4 bases at J, leaving 3 bases unmatched. The CDR3 loop spans 14 amino acids. Germline V gives CDR1 FNHDT, CDR2 SITEND (reference sequence).

As for this clone: Gene names are the mouse ones. The CDR3 goes on 4 residues after the read ends, and that part is filled in from the germline J gene. The chain recombines TRBV5 with TRBJ2-7; D remains unclear. The V gene's germline CDR1 is LGHNA and CDR2 YNLKQL (reference sequence). The CDR3 extends over 13 amino acids. With 0 bases removed from V and 3 bases from J, the gap between germline ends came to 6 bases. Partial CDR3 DNA: TGTGCCAGCAGCCAAGATAACAACTAT. Amino acids: CASSQDNNY. The complete CDR3 reads CASSQDNNYEQYF.

This clone turned up a few times. Each gene name is a mouse one. Sequencing ends 4 residues short of the CDR3 end; the germline J gene provides the rest. V usage is TRBV1 and J usage is TRBJ2-5; D is undetermined. This CDR3 spans 12 amino acids. The germline CDR1 and CDR2 sequences are NSQYPW and LRSPGD (reference sequence). The CDR3 is CTCSAQKDTQYF. The CDR3 bases that were read are TGCACCTGCAGTGCTCAAAAAGAC. The full variable domain, in which reference TRBV1 and TRBJ2-5 provide the parts outside the CDR3, is VTLLEQNPRWRLVPRGQAVNLRCILKNSQYPWMSWYQQDLQKQLQWLFTLRSPGDKEVKSLPGADYLATRVTDTELRLQVANMSQGRTLYCTCSAQKDTQYFGPGTRLLVL.

Points on this clone: The listed genes are named as in mouse. Read sequence stops 4 residues before the CDR3 end, and the germline J gene provides the missing end. This chain uses TRBV19 with TRBJ2-1; D may be TRBD1 (6 bases). The V gene lost 5 bases and the J gene lost 0 bases, with 12 bases spanning the gap. This CDR3 comprises 15 residues. CDR1 is FNHDT, CDR2 SITEND, per germline (reference sequence). The CDR3 loop reads CASRARGPNYAEQFF. CDR3 DNA, as far as it was read: TGTGCCAGCAGAGCCAGGGGCCCTAACTATGCT. Variable domain in full (rest from reference TRBV19 and TRBJ2-1): GGIITQTPKFLIGQEGQKLTLKCQQNFNHDTMYWYRQDSGKGLRLIYYSITENDLQKGDLSEGYDASREKKSSFSLTVTSAQKNEMAVFLCASRARGPNYAEQFFGPGTRLTVL.

This clone has just a few counts. Mouse gene names apply. Sequencing ends 4 residues short of the CDR3 end; the germline J gene provides the rest. The chain joins TRBV21 to TRBJ2-3; 14 nucleotides line up with TRBD2. TRBV21 is given ORF status, its function remaining uncertain. The length of the CDR3 is 17 residues. V lost 2 bases and J lost 0; bases outside the gene matches: 1. This CDR3 reads CASSQRDWGGSAETLYF. The sequenced CDR3 bases are TGTGCTAGCAGTCAAAGGGACTGGGGGGGCAGTGCAGAA.

With regard to this clone: Any gene name here is a mouse gene name. Read coverage stops 4 residues before the CDR3 terminus; the germline J gene supplies the remainder. Different DNA sequences within this sample yield the same CDR3. J is TRBJ2-1 and V is TRBV19, with D perhaps given as TRBD1 or TRBD2 (5 bases each). V shed 0 bases and J shed 3 bases, with 7 bases lying between them. CDR1 FNHDT and CDR2 SITEND come from the germline V gene (reference sequence). The CDR3 runs to 14 residues. Incomplete CDR3 DNA: TGTGCCAGCAGTATAGGGGGACCCTATGCT. It encodes CASSIGGPYA. The complete CDR3 sequence is CASSIGGPYAEQFF.

This clone was seen more than once but under ten times. Gene and germline names: mouse. The observed sequence ends 4 residues before the CDR3 terminus, with the missing tail filled in from the germline J gene. The chain has TRBV13-3 and TRBJ2-3; 9 bases are a match to TRBD2. After removal of 4 bases from V and 1 base from J, the junction contained 4 bases not matched to a gene. CDR3 length: 15 amino acids. From germline, CDR1 is NNHDY and CDR2 SYVADS. The CDR3 bases that were read are TGTGCCAGCAGTCCTCGACTGGGGGGTGCAGAA. Its protein product is CASSPRLGGAE. The complete CDR3 sequence is CASSPRLGGAETLYF.

Notes on this clone: Gene names and germline match the mouse. The read terminates 4 residues ahead of where the CDR3 ends, so the germline J gene completes it. This rearrangement joins TRBV5 to TRBJ1-1; unclear D gene. CDR3 length: 13 residues. Germline V gives CDR1 LGHNA, CDR2 YNLKQL (reference sequence). The CDR3 loop reads CASSQEVQPEVFF. CDR3 bases read: TGTGCCAGCAGCCAAGAAGTTCAGCCA.

This clone was seen a handful of times. Mouse names are used for the genes. The read stops 4 residues short of the end of the CDR3; the missing end is completed from the germline J gene. This chain joins TRBV13-1 and TRBJ1-1; the D gene is possibly TRBD1 (6 bases). Germline V gene sequence: CDR1 NSHNY, CDR2 SYGAGN. The CDR3 totals 13 residues. The part of the CDR3 DNA that was read is TGTGCCAGCATCGGGGGGGCGCCGACA. It specifies CASIGGAPT. The full CDR3 protein is CASIGGAPTEVFF.

In its sample, this clone was seen a few times. Germline and genes here are mouse. The DNA read from the CDR3 is TGTGCCAGCAGCCAGGTGTCTGGGGGGGCGCGA. Residues: CASSQVSGGAR. The full CDR3 protein is CASSQVSGGAREVFF. The chain is built from TRBV5 and TRBJ1-1; D possibly corresponds to TRBD1 (6 bases). The read ends 4 residues before the CDR3 terminus; that terminus is restored from the germline J gene. The CDR3 has 15 amino acids. Germline CDR1 and CDR2: LGHNA and YNLKQL (reference sequence).

On this clone itself: The gene names here belong to mouse. Sequencing ends 4 residues short of the CDR3 end; the germline J gene provides the rest. The chain employs TRBV4 and TRBJ1-1; 8 bases line up with TRBD1. Germline loops: CDR1 LGHDT, CDR2 YNNKQL (reference sequence). After removal of 5 bases from V and 0 bases from J, the junction contained 2 bases not matched to a gene. CDR3 length: 14 amino acids. The part of the CDR3 DNA that was read is TGTGCCAGCAGCCGGACAGGGTCAAACACA. Amino acid sequence: CASSRTGSNT. The whole CDR3 is CASSRTGSNTEVFF.

This clone was counted only a few times. Gene and germline names: mouse. The CDR3 spells CASSLGTGSSYEQYF. CDR3 bases read: TGTGCCAGCTCTCTCGGGACAGGGAGCTCCTAT. The rearrangement joins TRBV12-1 to TRBJ2-7; 9 nucleotides line up with TRBD1. The read falls 4 residues short of the CDR3 end, and the missing part is taken from the germline J gene. This CDR3 contains 15 residues. The J segment lost 0 bases and the V segment lost 0 bases, leaving 2 bases of the junction unmatched. CDR1 and CDR2 (germline): SGHSN, HYEKVE.

A few counts support this clone. These gene names are mouse names. Read data end 4 residues before the CDR3 end; the end is taken from the germline J gene. The rearrangement joins TRBV1 to TRBJ1-2; a possible D gene is TRBD1 (5 bases). The CDR3 is made up of 15 amino acids. Germline V gene lookup returns CDR1 NSQYPW and CDR2 LRSPGD (reference sequence). V was trimmed by 1 base and J by 0 bases, leaving 9 bases between them. The sequenced part of the CDR3 DNA is TGCACCTGCAGTGCAGTGGAGGGGTCAAACTCC. Protein sequence: CTCSAVEGSNS. The CDR3 reads in full as CTCSAVEGSNSDYTF.

This clone came up a few times. Gene names are the mouse ones. The CDR3 end is not reached by the read, which stops 4 residues before it; the germline J gene fills it in. The V gene is TRBV13-2, the J gene TRBJ2-5; 11 positions match TRBD2. The CDR3 covers 15 residues. Per the germline V gene, CDR1 is NNHNN and CDR2 is SYGAGS (reference sequence). V lost 3 bases and J lost 3; bases outside the gene matches: 3. This CDR3 is CASGGTGGIQDTQYF. The part of the CDR3 DNA that was read is TGTGCCAGCGGTGGGACTGGGGGGATTCAAGAC.

This clone was detected a few times. Germline and genes here are mouse. The sequenced CDR3 bases are TGTGCCAGCGGTGATCCAGGGAGAAACTCC. This gives the protein CASGDPGRNS. The complete CDR3 reads CASGDPGRNSDYTF. This chain uses TRBV13-2 with TRBJ1-2; D may be TRBD1 (5 bases). Read sequence stops 4 residues before the CDR3 end, and the germline J gene provides the missing end. From germline, CDR1 is NNHNN and CDR2 SYGAGS (reference sequence). CDR3 size: 14 residues. V was clipped by 1 base and J by 1 base, with 8 bases between them.

This clone was seen a few times. The gene symbols are mouse symbols. The CDR3 is cut off 3 residues early in the read; its end comes from the germline J gene. The V and J genes are TRBV19 and TRBJ1-6; a possible D gene is TRBD1 (5 bases). TRBJ1-6 is an ORF; its function is uncertain. CDR1 and CDR2 from the germline V gene are FNHDT and SITEND (reference sequence). The CDR3 contains 14 residues. Trimming removed 3 bases at V and 3 bases at J, with 7 bases between. CDR3 residues: CASSRTHYNSPLYF. The DNA read from the CDR3 is TGTGCCAGCAGTAGGACACACTATAATTCGCCC.

This clone was detected only a few times. All gene names here are mouse names. From the germline J gene comes the end of the CDR3, since the read stops 3 residues before it. V usage is TRBV13-1 and J usage is TRBJ1-6, with 8 bases aligning to TRBD1. TRBJ1-6 is reported as an ORF; its role is uncertain. Trimming removed 4 bases from V and 0 bases from J; junction bases left unmatched: 3. The length of the CDR3 is 16 residues. Germline loops: CDR1 NSHNY, CDR2 SYGAGN. The CDR3 reads CASSPGTGSYNSPLYF. CDR3 bases read: TGTGCCAGCAGTCCCGGGACAGGTTCCTATAATTCGCCC.

This clone was observed at least ten times. All gene names here are mouse names. The CDR3 is cut off 4 residues early in the read; its end comes from the germline J gene. The gene calls are TRBV13-3 and TRBJ2-2, with no clear D. Germline values: CDR1 NNHDY, CDR2 SYVADS. The V gene lost 3 bases and the J gene lost 0 bases, with 6 bases spanning the gap. This CDR3 is 14 amino acids long. CDR3 sequence reads: CASSVAANTGQLYF. The sequenced part of the CDR3 DNA is TGTGCCAGCAGTGTCGCAGCAAACACCGGG.

This clone was counted only a few times. The genes are named according to mouse. The CDR3 extends 4 residues past the end of the read, so its final part is completed from the germline J gene. V is TRBV13-3 and J is TRBJ2-1, with 8 bases lining up with TRBD1. The CDR3 runs to 15 residues. The junction had 3 bases not matched to a gene; V was cut back by 1 base and J by 3 bases. Germline V gives CDR1 NNHDY, CDR2 SYVADS. The CDR3 is CASSDRQGFYAEQFF. CDR3 DNA (partial): TGTGCCAGCAGTGATAGACAGGGGTTCTATGCT.